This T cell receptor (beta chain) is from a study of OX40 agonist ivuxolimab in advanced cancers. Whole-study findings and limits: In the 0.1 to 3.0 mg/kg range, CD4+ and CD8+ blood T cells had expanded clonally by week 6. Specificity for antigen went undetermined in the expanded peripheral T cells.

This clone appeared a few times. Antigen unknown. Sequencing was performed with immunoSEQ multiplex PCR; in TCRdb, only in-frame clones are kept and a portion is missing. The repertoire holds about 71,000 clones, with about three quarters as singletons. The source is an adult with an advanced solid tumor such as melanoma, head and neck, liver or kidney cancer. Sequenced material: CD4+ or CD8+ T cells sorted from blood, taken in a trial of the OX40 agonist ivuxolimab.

CDR3 protein: CASSEGFEQYF. CDR3 nucleotide sequence: TGCGCCAGCAGTGAGGGGTTCGAGCAGTACTTC. The chain has TRBV10-2 and TRBJ2-7; the D is unclear. The CDR3 has 11 amino acids. In germline, CDR1 is WSHSY, CDR2 SAAADI. Trimming removed 2 bases from V and 6 bases from J, with 5 bases in between.